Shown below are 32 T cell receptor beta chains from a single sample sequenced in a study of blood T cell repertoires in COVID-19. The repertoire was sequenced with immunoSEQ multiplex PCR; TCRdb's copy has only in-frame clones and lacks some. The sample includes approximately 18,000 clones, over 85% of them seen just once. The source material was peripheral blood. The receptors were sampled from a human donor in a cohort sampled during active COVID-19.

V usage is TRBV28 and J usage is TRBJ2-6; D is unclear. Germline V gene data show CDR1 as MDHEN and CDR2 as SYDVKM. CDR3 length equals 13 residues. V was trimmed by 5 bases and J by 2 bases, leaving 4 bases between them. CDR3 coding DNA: TGTGCCAGCAGTCGGGCTGGGGCCAACGTCCTGACTTTC. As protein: CASSRAGANVLTF.

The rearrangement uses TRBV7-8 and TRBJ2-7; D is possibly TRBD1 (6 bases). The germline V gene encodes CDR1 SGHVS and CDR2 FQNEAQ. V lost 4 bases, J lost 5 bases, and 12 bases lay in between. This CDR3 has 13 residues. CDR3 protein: CASSSGVYDEQYF. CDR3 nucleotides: TGTGCCAGCAGCTCAGGGGTTTACGACGAGCAGTACTTC.

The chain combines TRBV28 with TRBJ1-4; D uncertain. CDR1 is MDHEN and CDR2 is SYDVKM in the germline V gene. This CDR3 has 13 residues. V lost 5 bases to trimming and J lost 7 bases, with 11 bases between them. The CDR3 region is CASSDEGGEKLFF. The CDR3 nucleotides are TGTGCCAGCAGTGACGAGGGTGGTGAAAAACTGTTTTTT.

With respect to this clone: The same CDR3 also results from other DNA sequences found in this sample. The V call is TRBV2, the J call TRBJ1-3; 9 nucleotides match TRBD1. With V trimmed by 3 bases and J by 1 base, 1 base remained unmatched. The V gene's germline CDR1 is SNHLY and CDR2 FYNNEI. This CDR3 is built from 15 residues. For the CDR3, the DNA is TGTGCCAGCAGTGAGACAGGGGGTTCTGGAAACACCATATATTTT. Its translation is CASSETGGSGNTIYF.

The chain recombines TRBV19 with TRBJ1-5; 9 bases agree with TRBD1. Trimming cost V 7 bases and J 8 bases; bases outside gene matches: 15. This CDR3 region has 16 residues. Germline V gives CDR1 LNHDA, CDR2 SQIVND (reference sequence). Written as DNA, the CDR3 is TGTGCCAGTACCAACAGGGGGCTGGGATTATCAGAGCCCCAGCATTTT. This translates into CASTNRGLGLSEPQHF.

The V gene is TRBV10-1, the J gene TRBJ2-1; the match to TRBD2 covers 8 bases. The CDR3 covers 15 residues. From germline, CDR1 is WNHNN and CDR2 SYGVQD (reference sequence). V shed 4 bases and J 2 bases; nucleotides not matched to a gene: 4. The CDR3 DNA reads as TGCGCCAGCAGTGCCCTAGCGGGTACCTACAATGAGCAGTTCTTC. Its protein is CASSALAGTYNEQFF.

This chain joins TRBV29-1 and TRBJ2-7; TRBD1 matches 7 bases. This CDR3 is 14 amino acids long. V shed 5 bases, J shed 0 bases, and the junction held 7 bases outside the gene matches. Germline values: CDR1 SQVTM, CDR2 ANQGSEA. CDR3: CSVLRDRNSYEQYF. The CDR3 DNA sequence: TGCAGCGTTCTCCGGGACAGAAACTCCTACGAGCAGTACTTC.

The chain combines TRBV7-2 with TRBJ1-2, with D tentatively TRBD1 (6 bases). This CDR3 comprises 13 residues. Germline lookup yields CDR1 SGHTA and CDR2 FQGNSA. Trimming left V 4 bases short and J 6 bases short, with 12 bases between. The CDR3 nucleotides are TGTGCCAGCAGCTATAAATCAGGGGATGGCTACACCTTC. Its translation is CASSYKSGDGYTF.

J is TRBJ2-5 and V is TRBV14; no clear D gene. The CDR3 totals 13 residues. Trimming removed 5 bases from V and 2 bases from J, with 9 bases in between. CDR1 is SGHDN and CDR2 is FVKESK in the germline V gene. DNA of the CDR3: TGTGCCAGCAGCTCACTGATTCAAGAGACCCAGTACTTC. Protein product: CASSSLIQETQYF. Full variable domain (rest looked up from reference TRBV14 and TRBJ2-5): EAGVTQFPSHSVIEKGQTVTLRCDPISGHDNLYWYRRVMGKEIKFLLHFVKESKQDESGMPNNRFLAERTGGTYSTLKVQPAELEDSGVYFCASSSLIQETQYFGPGTRLLVL.

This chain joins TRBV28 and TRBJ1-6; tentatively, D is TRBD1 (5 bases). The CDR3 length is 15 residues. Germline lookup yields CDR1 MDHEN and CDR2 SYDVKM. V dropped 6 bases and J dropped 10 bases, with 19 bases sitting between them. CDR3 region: CASSPMGGTQSPLHF. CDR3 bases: TGTGCCAGCAGCCCCATGGGGGGGACCCAATCACCCCTCCACTTT.

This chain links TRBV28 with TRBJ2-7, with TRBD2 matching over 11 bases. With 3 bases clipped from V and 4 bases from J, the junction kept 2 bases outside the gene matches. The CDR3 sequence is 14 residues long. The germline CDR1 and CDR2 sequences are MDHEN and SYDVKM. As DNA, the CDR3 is TGTGCCAGCAGTTTGGGGACTAGCGGTTACGAGCAGTACTTC. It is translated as CASSLGTSGYEQYF.

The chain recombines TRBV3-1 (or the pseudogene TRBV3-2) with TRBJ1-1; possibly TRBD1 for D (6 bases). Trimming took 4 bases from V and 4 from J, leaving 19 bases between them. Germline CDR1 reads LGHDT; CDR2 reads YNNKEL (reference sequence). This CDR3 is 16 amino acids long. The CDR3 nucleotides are TGTGCCAGCAGCCTAGGCACCGGGACACTAGGCACTGAAGCTTTCTTT. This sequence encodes CASSLGTGTLGTEAFF.

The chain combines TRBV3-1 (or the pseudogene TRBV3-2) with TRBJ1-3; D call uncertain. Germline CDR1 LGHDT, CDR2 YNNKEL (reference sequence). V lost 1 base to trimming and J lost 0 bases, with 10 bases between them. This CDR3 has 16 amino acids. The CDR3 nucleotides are TGTGCCAGCAGCCAAGTAAGCGGGAGCTCTGGAAACACCATATATTTT. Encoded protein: CASSQVSGSSGNTIYF.

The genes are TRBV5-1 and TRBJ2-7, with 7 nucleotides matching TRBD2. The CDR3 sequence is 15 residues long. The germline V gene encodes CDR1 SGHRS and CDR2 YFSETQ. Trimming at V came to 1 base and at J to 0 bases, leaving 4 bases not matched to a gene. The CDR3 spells CASSLWEGSSYEQYF. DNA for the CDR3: TGCGCCAGCAGCTTGTGGGAGGGGAGCTCCTACGAGCAGTACTTC.

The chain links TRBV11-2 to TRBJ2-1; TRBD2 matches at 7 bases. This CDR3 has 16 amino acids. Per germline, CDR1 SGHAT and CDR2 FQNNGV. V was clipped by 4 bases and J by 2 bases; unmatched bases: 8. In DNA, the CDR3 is TGTGCCAGCAGCTCAAGGGCGGGAGAACCCTACAATGAGCAGTTCTTC. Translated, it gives CASSSRAGEPYNEQFF.

The CDR3 DNA reads as TGTGCCAGCAGTTTTGGTTCGGGGGTCAATCAGCCCCAGCATTTT. The encoded protein is CASSFGSGVNQPQHF. V gene TRBV28 combines with J gene TRBJ1-5, with D tentatively TRBD1 (5 bases). The germline V gene encodes CDR1 MDHEN and CDR2 SYDVKM. Trimming took 3 bases from V and 3 from J, leaving 12 bases between them. This CDR3 is built from 15 residues.

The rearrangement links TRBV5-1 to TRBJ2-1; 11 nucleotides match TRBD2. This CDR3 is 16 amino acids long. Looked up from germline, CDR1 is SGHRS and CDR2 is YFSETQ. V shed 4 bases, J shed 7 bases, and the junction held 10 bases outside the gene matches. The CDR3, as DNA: TGCGCCAGCAGCCTGACGACTAGCGGGATCAGTAATGAGCAGTTCTTC. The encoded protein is CASSLTTSGISNEQFF.

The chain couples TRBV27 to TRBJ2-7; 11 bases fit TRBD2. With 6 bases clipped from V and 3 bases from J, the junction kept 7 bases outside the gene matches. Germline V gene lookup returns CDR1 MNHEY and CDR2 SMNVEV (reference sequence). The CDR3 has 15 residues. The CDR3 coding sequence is TGTGCCAGCAGGTCACTAGCGGGAGTGTTCTACGAGCAGTACTTC. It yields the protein CASRSLAGVFYEQYF.

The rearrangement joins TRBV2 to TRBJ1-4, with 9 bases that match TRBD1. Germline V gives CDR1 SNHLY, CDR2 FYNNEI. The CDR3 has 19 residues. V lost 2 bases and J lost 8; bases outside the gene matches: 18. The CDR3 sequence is CASSELGGILWDRVEKLFF. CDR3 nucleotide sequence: TGTGCCAGCAGTGAACTAGGCGGGATTCTTTGGGACAGGGTCGAAAAACTGTTTTTT.

In DNA, the CDR3 is TGTGCCAGCAGCTACCCGGACAGGGCACCCGAGCAGTACTTC. The encoded protein is CASSYPDRAPEQYF. V and J are TRBV7-9 and TRBJ2-7, with TRBD1 matching over 8 bases. The CDR3 loop spans 14 amino acids. Trimming at V came to 4 bases and at J to 6 bases, leaving 8 bases not matched to a gene. Germline CDR1 SEHNR, CDR2 FQNEAQ (reference sequence).

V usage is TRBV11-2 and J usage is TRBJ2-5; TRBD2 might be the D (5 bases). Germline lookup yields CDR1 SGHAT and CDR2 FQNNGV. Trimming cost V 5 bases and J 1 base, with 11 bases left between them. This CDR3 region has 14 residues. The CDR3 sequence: CASSLGGGQETQYF. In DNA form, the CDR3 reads TGTGCCAGCAGCCTAGGAGGAGGCCAAGAGACCCAGTACTTC.

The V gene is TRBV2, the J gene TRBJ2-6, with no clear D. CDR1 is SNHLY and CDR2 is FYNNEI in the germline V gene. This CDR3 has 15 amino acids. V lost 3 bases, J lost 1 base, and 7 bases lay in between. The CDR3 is CASSDVLSGANVLTF. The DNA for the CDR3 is TGTGCCAGCAGTGACGTCCTTTCTGGGGCCAACGTCCTGACTTTC.

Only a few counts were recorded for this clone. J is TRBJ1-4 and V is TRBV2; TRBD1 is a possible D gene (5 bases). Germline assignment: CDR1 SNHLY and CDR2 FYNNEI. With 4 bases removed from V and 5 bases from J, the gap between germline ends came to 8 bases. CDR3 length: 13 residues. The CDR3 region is CASSGSGNEKLFF. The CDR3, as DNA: TGTGCCAGCAGTGGTTCAGGGAATGAAAAACTGTTTTTT.

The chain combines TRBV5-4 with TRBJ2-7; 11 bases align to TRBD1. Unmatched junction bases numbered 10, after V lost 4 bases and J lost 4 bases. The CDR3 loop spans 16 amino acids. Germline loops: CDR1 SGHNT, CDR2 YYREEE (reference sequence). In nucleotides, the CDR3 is TGTGCCAGCAGCGCATCGGGACAGGGGGTTCTTTACGAGCAGTACTTC. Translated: CASSASGQGVLYEQYF. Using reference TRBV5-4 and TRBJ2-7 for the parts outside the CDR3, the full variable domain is ETGVTQSPTHLIKTRGQQVTLRCSSQSGHNTVSWYQQALGQGPQFIFQYYREEENGRGNFPPRFSGLQFPNYSSELNVNALELDDSALYLCASSASGQGVLYEQYFGPGTRLTVT.

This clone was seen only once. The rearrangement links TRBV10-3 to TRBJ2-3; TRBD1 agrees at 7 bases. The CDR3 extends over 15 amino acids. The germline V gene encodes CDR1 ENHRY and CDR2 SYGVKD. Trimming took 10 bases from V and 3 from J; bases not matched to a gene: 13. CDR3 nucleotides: TGTGCCACCTTGGGACAGACCTGGGGAACAGATACGCAGTATTTT. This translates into CATLGQTWGTDTQYF.

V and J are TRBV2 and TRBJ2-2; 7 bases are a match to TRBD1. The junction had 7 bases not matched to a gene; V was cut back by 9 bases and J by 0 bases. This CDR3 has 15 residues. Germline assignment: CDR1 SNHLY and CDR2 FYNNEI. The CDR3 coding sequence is TGTGCCAGACTTCCGGGACAGACGAACACCGGGGAGCTGTTTTTT. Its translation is CARLPGQTNTGELFF. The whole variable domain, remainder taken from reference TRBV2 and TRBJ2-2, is EPEVTQTPSHQVTQMGQEVILRCVPISNHLYFYWYRQILGQKVEFLVSFYNNEISEKSEIFDDQFSVERPDGSNFTLKIRSTKLEDSAMYFCARLPGQTNTGELFFGEGSRLTVL.

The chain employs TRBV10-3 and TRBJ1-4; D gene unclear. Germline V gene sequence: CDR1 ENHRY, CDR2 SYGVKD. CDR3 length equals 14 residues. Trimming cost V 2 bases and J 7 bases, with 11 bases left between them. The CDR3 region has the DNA TGTGCCATCAGTGAGGGAGGGTCGGGTGAAAAACTGTTTTTT. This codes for CAISEGGSGEKLFF.

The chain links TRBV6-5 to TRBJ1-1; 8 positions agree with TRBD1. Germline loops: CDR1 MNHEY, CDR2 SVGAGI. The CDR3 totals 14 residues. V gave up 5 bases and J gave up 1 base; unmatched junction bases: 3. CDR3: CASSRQGPNTEAFF. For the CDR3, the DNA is TGTGCCAGCAGTCGACAGGGGCCGAACACTGAAGCTTTCTTT.

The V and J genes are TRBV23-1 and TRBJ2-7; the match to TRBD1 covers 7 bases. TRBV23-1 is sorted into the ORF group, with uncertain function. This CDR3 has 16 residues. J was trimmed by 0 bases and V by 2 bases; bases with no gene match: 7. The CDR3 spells CASSQPRDSLSYEQYF. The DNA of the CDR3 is TGCGCCAGCAGTCAACCCAGGGACAGCCTCTCCTACGAGCAGTACTTC.

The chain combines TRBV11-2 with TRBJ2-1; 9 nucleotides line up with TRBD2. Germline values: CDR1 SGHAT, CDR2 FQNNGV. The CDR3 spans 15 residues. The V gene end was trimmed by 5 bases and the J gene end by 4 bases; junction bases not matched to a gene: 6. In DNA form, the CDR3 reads TGTGCCAGCAGCATTAGCGGGAGTAGTTACAATGAGCAGTTCTTC. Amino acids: CASSISGSSYNEQFF.

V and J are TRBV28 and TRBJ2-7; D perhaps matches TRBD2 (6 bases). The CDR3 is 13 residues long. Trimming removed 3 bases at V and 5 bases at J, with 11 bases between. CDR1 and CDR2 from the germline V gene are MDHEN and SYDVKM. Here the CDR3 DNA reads TGTGCCAGCAGTTTTTCGGGAGTTAACGAGCAGTACTTC. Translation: CASSFSGVNEQYF. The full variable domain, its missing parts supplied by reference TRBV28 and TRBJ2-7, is DVKVTQSSRYLVKRTGEKVFLECVQDMDHENMFWYRQDPGLGLRLIYFSYDVKMKEKGDIPEGYSVSREKKERFSLILESASTNQTSMYLCASSFSGVNEQYFGPGTRLTVT.

The chain's CDR3 is CASSPFYVDTDTQYF. DNA of the CDR3: TGTGCCAGCAGCCCGTTCTACGTCGACACAGATACGCAGTATTTT. The chain combines TRBV6-5 with TRBJ2-3; no reliable D call. The V and J ends lost 6 bases and 2 bases respectively, with 15 bases between them. The CDR3 has 15 amino acids. Per the germline V gene, CDR1 is MNHEY and CDR2 is SVGAGI.